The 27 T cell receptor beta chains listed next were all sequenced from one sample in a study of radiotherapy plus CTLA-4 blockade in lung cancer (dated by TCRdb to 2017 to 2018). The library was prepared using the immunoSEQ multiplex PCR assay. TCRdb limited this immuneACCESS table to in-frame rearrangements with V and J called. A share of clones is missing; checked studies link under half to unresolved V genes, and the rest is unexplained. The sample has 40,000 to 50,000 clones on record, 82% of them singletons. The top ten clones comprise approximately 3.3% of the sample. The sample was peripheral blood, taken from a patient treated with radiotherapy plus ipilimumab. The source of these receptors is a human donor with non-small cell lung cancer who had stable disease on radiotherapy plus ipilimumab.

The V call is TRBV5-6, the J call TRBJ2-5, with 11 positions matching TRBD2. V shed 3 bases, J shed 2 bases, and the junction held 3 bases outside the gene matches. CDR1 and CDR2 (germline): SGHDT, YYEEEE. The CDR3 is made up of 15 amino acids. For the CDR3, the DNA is TGTGCCAGCAGCTCTAGGACTAGCGGGCAAGAGACCCAGTACTTC. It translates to CASSSRTSGQETQYF.

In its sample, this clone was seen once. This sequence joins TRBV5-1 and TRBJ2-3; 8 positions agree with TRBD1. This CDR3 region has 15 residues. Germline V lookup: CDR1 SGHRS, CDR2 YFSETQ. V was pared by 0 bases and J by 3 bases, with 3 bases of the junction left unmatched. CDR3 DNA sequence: TGCGCCAGCAGCTTGGGACAGGGGCTGACAGATACGCAGTATTTT. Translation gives CASSLGQGLTDTQYF.

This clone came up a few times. CDR3 sequence reads: CSVARQGGTYEQYF. The CDR3, as DNA: TGCAGCGTTGCACGACAGGGGGGGACCTACGAGCAGTACTTC. The chain combines TRBV29-1 with TRBJ2-7, with 9 bases identical to TRBD1. There are 14 residues in the CDR3. V was pared by 4 bases and J by 2 bases, with 6 bases of the junction left unmatched. Germline CDR1 is SQVTM and CDR2 is ANQGSEA.

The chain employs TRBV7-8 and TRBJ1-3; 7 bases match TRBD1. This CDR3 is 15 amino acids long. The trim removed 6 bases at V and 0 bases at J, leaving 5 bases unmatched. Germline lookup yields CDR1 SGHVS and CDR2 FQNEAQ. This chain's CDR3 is CASSVGQSSGNTIYF. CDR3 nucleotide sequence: TGTGCCAGCAGTGTGGGACAGAGCTCTGGAAACACCATATATTTT.

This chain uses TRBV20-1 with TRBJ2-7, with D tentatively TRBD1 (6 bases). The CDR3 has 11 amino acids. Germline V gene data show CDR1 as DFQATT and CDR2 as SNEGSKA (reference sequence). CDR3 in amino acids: CSPDRSYEQYF. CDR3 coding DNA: TGCAGCCCAGACAGGTCCTACGAGCAGTACTTC.

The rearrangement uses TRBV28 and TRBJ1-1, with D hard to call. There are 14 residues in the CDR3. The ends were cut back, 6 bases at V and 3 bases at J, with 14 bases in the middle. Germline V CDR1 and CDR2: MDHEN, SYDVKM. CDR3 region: CASRKHGADTEAFF. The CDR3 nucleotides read TGTGCCAGCAGAAAACACGGAGCGGACACTGAAGCTTTCTTT. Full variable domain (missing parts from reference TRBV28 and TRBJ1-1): DVKVTQSSRYLVKRTGEKVFLECVQDMDHENMFWYRQDPGLGLRLIYFSYDVKMKEKGDIPEGYSVSREKKERFSLILESASTNQTSMYLCASRKHGADTEAFFGQGTRLTVV.

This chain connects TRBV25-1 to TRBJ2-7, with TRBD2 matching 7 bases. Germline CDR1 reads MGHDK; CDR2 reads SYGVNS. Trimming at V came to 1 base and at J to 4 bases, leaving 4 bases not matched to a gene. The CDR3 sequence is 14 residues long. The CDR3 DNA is TGTGCCAGCAGTGAATTTGGCGGGGGTTACGAGCAGTACTTC. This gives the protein CASSEFGGGYEQYF.

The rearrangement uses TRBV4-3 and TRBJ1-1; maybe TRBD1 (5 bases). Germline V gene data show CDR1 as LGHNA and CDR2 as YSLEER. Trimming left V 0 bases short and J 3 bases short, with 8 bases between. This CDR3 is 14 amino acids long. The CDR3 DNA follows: TGCGCCAGCAGCCAAGATCGGGGGTACACTGAAGCTTTCTTT. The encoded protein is CASSQDRGYTEAFF.

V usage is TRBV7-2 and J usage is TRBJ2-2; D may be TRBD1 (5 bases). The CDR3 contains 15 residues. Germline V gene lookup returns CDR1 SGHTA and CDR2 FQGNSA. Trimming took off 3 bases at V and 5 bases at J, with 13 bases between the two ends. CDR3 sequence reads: CASSLSQGRTGELFF. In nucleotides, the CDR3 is TGTGCCAGCAGCTTGAGCCAGGGCAGAACCGGGGAGCTGTTTTTT.

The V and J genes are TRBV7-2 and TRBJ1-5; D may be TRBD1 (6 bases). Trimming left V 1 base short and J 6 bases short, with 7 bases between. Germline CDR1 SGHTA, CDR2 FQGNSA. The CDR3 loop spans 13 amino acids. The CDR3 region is CASSLGRGQPQHF. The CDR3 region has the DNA TGTGCCAGCAGCTTAGGCAGGGGTCAGCCCCAGCATTTT. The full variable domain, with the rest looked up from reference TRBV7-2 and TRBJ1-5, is GAGVSQSPSNKVTEKGKDVELRCDPISGHTALYWYRQSLGQGLEFLIYFQGNSAPDKSGLPSDRFSAERTGGSVSTLTIQRTQQEDSAVYLCASSLGRGQPQHFGDGTRLSIL.

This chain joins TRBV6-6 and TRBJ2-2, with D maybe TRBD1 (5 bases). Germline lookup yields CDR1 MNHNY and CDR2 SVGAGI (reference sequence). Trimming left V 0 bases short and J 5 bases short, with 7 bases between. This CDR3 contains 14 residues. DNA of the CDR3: TGTGCCAGCAGTTACTCCAGGGATACCGGGGAGCTGTTTTTT. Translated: CASSYSRDTGELFF.

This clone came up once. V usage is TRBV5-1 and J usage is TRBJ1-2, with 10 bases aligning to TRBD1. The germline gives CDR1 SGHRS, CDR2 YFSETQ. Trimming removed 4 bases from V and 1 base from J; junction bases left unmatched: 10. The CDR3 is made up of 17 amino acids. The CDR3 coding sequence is TGCGCCAGCAGCAGAATGACAGGGGGCGGAAGTAACTATGGCTACACCTTC. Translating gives CASSRMTGGGSNYGYTF.

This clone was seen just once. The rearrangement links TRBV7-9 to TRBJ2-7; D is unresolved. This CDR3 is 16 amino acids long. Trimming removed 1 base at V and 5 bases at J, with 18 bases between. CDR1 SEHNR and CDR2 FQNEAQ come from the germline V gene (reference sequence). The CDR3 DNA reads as TGTGCCAGCAGCTTAGGAAGTTATCTTAGAGCCAACGAGCAGTACTTC. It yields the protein CASSLGSYLRANEQYF.

The DNA for the CDR3 is TGTGCCAGCAGCTCACAGGGACCCGGGGAGCTGTTTTTT. It encodes CASSSQGPGELFF. The chain uses TRBV7-2 and TRBJ2-2; TRBD1 is a possible D gene (6 bases). The CDR3 extends over 13 amino acids. V shed 4 bases and J shed 6 bases, with 9 bases lying between them. Germline assignment: CDR1 SGHTA and CDR2 FQGNSA.

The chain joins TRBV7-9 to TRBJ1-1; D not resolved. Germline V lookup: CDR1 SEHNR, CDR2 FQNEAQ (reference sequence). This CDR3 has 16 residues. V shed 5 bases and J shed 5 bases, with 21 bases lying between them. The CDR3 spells CASSRGRNDPRTEAFF. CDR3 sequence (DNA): TGTGCCAGCAGCCGTGGCCGGAATGACCCGAGGACTGAAGCTTTCTTT.

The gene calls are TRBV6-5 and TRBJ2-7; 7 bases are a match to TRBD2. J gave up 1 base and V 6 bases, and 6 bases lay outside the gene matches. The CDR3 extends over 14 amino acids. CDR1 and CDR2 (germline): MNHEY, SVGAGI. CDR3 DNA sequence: TGTGCCAGCAGCGGACCGGGAGGTTCCTACGAGCAGTACTTC. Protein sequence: CASSGPGGSYEQYF.

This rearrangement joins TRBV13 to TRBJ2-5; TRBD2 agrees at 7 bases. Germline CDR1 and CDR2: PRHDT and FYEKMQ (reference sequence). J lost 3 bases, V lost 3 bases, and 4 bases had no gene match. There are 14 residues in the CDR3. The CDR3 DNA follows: TGTGCCAGCAGCTTTGAGCGGGGTGAAGAGACCCAGTACTTC. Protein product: CASSFERGEETQYF.

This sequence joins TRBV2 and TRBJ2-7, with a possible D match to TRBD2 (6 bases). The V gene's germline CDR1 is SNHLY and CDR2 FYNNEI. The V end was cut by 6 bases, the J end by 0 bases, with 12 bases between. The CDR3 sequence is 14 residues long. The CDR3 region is CASRRSGLSYEQYF. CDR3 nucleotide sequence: TGTGCCAGCAGGAGGAGCGGGCTCTCCTACGAGCAGTACTTC.

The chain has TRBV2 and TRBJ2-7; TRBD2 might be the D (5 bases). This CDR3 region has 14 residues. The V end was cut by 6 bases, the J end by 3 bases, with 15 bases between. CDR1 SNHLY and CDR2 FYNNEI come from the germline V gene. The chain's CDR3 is CASRNRRTSYEQYF. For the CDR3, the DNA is TGTGCCAGCAGGAACCGAAGAACTAGCTACGAGCAGTACTTC.

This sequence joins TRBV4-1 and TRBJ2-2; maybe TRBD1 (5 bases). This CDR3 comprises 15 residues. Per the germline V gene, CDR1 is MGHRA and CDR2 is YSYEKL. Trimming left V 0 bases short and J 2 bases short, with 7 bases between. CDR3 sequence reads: CASSQETGNTGELFF. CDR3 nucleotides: TGCGCCAGCAGCCAAGAAACAGGTAACACCGGGGAGCTGTTTTTT.

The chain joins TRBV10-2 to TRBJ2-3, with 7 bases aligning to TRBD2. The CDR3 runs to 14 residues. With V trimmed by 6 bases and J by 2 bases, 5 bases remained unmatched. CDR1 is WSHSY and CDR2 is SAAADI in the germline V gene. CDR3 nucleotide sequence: TGCGCCAGCAGGGGGCTAGCGGTCACAGATACGCAGTATTTT. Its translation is CASRGLAVTDTQYF.

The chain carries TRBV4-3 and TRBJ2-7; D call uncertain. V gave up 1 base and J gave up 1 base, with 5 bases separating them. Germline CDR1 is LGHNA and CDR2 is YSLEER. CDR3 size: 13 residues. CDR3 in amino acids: CASSQGLSYEQYF. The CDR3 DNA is TGCGCCAGCAGCCAAGGACTTTCCTACGAGCAGTACTTC.

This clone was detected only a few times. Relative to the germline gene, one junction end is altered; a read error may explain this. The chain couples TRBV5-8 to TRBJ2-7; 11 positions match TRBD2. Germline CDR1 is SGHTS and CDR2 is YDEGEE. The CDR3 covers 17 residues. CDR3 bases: TGCGCCAGCAGCCAAGATCAAGAACTAGCGGGGGCCTACGAGCAGTACTTC. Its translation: CASSQDQELAGAYEQYF.

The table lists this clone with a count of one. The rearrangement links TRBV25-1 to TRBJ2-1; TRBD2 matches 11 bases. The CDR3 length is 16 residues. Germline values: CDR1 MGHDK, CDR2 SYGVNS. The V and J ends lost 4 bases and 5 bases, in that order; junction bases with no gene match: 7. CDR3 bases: TGTGCCAGCAGTGCCACCGGGACTAGCGGAAACAATGAGCAGTTCTTC. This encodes CASSATGTSGNNEQFF.

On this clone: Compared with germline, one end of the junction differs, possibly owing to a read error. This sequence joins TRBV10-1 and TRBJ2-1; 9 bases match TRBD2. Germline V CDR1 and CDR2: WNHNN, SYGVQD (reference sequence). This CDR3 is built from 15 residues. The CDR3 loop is CAREDASGTYDEQFF. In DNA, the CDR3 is TGCGCCAGAGAAGACGCTAGCGGGACCTACGATGAGCAGTTCTTC.

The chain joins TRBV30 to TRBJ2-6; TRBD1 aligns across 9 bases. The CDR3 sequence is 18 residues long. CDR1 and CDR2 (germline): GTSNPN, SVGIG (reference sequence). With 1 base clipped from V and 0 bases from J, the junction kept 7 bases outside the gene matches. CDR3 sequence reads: CAWSGQGVHGSGANVLTF. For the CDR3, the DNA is TGTGCCTGGAGTGGACAGGGGGTTCATGGCTCTGGGGCCAACGTCCTGACTTTC.

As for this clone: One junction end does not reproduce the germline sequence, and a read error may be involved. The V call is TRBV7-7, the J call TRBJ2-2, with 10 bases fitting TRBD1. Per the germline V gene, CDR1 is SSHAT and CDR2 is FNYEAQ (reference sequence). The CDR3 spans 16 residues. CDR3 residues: CASSLGQGANTGELFF. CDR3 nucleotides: TGTGCTAGCAGCTTAGGACAGGGGGCGAACACCGGGGAGCTGTTTTTT.